The 14 T cell receptor beta chains listed next were all sequenced from one sample in a study of CD8 T cells in Susac syndrome (dated by TCRdb to between 2017 and 2020). The library relied on the immunoSEQ multiplex PCR assay. RNA was extracted with the RNeasy kit and roughly 0.5 to 1 ug was reverse transcribed using random hexamers. TCRdb applied fastp at Q25 and MiXCR to the public reads, then kept only in-frame beta chains. CDR3 protein sequences are deduplicated, and each keeps its most common genes and DNA. This sample holds 140,000 or so distinct CDR3 sequences; 94% were observed only once. The ten largest account for 0.07% to 0.1% of the sample. The specimen sequenced was CD4+ T cells from PBMCs. The source of these receptors is a human donor in good health.

This chain uses TRBV29-1 with TRBJ2-5, with unresolved D. The V and J ends lost 1 base and 4 bases respectively, with 10 bases between them. Looked up from germline, CDR1 is SQVTM and CDR2 is ANQGSEA. The CDR3 has 13 residues. The CDR3 DNA reads TGCAGCGTTGAAGGTGCCTCCCGAGAGACCCAGTACTTC. Its translation: CSVEGASRETQYF.

Only one count was recorded for this clonotype. The rearrangement joins TRBV11-2 to TRBJ1-1; the D is unclear. The CDR3 contains 12 residues. CDR1 is SGHAT and CDR2 is FQNNGV in the germline V gene. Trimming pared 3 bases from V and 8 bases from J, leaving 10 bases between. The CDR3 region is CASSFRDGEAFF. CDR3 DNA: TGTGCCAGCAGCTTCCGAGACGGAGAAGCTTTCTTT. The full variable domain, completed using reference TRBV11-2 and TRBJ1-1, is EAGVAQSPRYKIIEKRQSVAFWCNPISGHATLYWYQQILGQGPKLLIQFQNNGVVDDSQLPKDRFSAERLKGVDSTLKIQPAKLEDSAVYLCASSFRDGEAFFGQGTRLTVV.

The rearrangement links TRBV25-1 to TRBJ2-5, with D perhaps matching TRBD2 (7 bases). Germline CDR1 reads MGHDK; CDR2 reads SYGVNS. V was pared by 6 bases and J by 7 bases, with 18 bases between. This CDR3 has 14 amino acids. CDR3 in DNA: TGTGCCAGCAGAGCCTCCGGGGGGCCCGGGACCCAGTACTTC. The encoded protein is CASRASGGPGTQYF.

The J gene is TRBJ2-3, the V gene TRBV2; 8 bases agree with TRBD2. Per the germline V gene, CDR1 is SNHLY and CDR2 is FYNNEI. The V segment lost 8 bases and the J segment 1 base; nucleotides outside the gene matches: 5. The CDR3 extends over 14 amino acids. CDR3 sequence: CASGAGAGTDTQYF. The CDR3 region has the DNA TGTGCCAGCGGAGCGGGAGCTGGCACAGATACGCAGTATTTT.

The rearrangement joins TRBV20-1 to TRBJ2-7; 7 nucleotides line up with TRBD2. CDR1 DFQATT and CDR2 SNEGSKA come from the germline V gene (reference sequence). V was clipped by 0 bases and J by 6 bases; unmatched bases: 5. There are 13 residues in the CDR3. For the CDR3, the DNA is TGCAGTGCTAGAGATCCTAGCGGAACCGAGCAGTACTTC. It is translated as CSARDPSGTEQYF.

CDR3 sequence reads: CASSPLKRGEQYF. CDR3 nucleotides: TGTGCCAGCAGTCCCCTTAAGCGGGGCGAGCAGTACTTC. This chain connects TRBV6-6 to TRBJ2-7; 7 positions agree with TRBD2. Germline CDR1 reads MNHNY; CDR2 reads SVGAGI (reference sequence). The CDR3 is made up of 13 amino acids. Losses at the gene ends were 5 bases for V and 6 bases for J; bases not matched to a gene: 7.

The chain links TRBV25-1 to TRBJ1-2; 10 nucleotides match TRBD1. J gave up 7 bases and V 6 bases, and 8 bases lay outside the gene matches. This CDR3 region has 14 residues. Germline assignment: CDR1 MGHDK and CDR2 SYGVNS. CDR3 sequence: CASRGTGDRLGYTF. The CDR3 DNA follows: TGTGCCAGCAGGGGGACAGGGGACCGTCTTGGCTACACCTTC.

The chain employs TRBV7-2 and TRBJ2-1, with 12 bases lining up with TRBD2. Trimming took 5 bases from V and 0 from J; bases not matched to a gene: 5. Germline CDR1 is SGHTA and CDR2 is FQGNSA. The CDR3 is made up of 17 amino acids. This CDR3 reads CASSGWTSGDSYNEQFF. The CDR3 DNA is TGTGCCAGCAGCGGGTGGACTAGCGGGGACTCCTACAATGAGCAGTTCTTC.

The chain is built from TRBV28 and TRBJ1-1, with TRBD1 identical over 8 bases. The CDR3 loop spans 16 amino acids. After removal of 5 bases from V and 3 bases from J, the junction contained 11 bases not matched to a gene. The germline V gene encodes CDR1 MDHEN and CDR2 SYDVKM. Here the CDR3 DNA reads TGTGCCAGCAGTCTCCCCATCGGACAGGGTCACACTGAAGCTTTCTTT. Translated, it gives CASSLPIGQGHTEAFF.

V is TRBV19 and J is TRBJ2-1, with 8 bases fitting TRBD2. The CDR3 loop spans 13 amino acids. V lost 8 bases to trimming and J lost 4 bases; unmatched junction nucleotides: 4. In germline, CDR1 is LNHDA, CDR2 SQIVND (reference sequence). Here the CDR3 DNA reads TGTGCCAGTGCCCAGCGGGAGTACAATGAGCAGTTCTTC. Translated: CASAQREYNEQFF.

The chain is built from TRBV6-1 and TRBJ2-7; the D is unclear. This CDR3 spans 12 amino acids. V was pared by 6 bases and J by 2 bases, with 8 bases between. CDR1 and CDR2 (germline): MNHNS, SASEGT. CDR3 sequence reads: CASRDYTYEQYF. The CDR3 bases are TGTGCCAGCAGGGATTATACCTACGAGCAGTACTTC.

Concerning this clonotype: At one boundary the junction diverges from the germline segment, which might be a read error. The chain links TRBV24-1 to TRBJ2-5, with 10 bases matching TRBD2. This CDR3 contains 17 residues. The germline V gene encodes CDR1 KGHDR and CDR2 SFDVKD. DNA of the CDR3: TGTGCCACCCGTGAAGGGAGGACTAGCGGATACCAAGAGACCCAGTACTTC. Translation gives CATREGRTSGYQETQYF.

V usage is TRBV20-1 and J usage is TRBJ2-7; 8 bases are a match to TRBD2. Losses at the gene ends were 5 bases for V and 0 bases for J; bases not matched to a gene: 15. This CDR3 is 17 amino acids long. CDR1 DFQATT and CDR2 SNEGSKA come from the germline V gene (reference sequence). The CDR3 here is CSALSGSPRRSSYEQYF. The CDR3 DNA reads as TGCAGTGCTCTAAGCGGGAGTCCGCGCCGGAGCTCCTACGAGCAGTACTTC.

The chain uses TRBV29-1 and TRBJ1-4; 7 bases align to TRBD1. Germline-derived CDR1 and CDR2 are SQVTM and ANQGSEA. There are 12 residues in the CDR3. V lost 7 bases to trimming and J lost 2 bases; unmatched junction nucleotides: 1. CDR3 coding DNA: TGCAGCGCGGGACAGACTAATGAAAAACTGTTTTTT. It specifies CSAGQTNEKLFF. Drawing the rest from reference TRBV29-1 and TRBJ1-4, the complete variable domain is SAVISQKPSRDICQRGTSLTIQCQVDSQVTMMFWYRQQPGQSLTLIATANQGSEATYESGFVIDKFPISRPNLTFSTLTVSNMSPEDSSIYLCSAGQTNEKLFFGSGTQLSVL.